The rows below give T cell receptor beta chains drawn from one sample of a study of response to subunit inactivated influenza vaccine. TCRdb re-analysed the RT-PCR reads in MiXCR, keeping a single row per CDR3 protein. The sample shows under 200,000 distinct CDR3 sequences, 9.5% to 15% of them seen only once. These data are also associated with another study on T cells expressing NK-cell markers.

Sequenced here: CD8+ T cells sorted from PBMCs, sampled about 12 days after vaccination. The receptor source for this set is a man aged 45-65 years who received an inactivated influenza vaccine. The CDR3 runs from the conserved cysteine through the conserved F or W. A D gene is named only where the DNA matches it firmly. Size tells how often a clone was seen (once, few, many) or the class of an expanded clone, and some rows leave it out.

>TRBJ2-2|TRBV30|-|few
TGTGCCTGGACAGTTATGGACACCGGGGAGCTGTTTTTT
CAWTVMDTGELFF
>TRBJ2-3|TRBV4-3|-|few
TGCGCCAGCAGCCAAGGGAACACCCCAGATACGCAGTATTTT
CASSQGNTPDTQYF
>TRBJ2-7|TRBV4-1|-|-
TGCGCCAGCAGCCAGGGCCAAAAACTCTACGAGCAGTACTTC
CASSQGQKLYEQYF
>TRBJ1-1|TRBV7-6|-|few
TGTGCCAGCACCACCTTTGGCGTCGAGAACACTGAAGCTTTCTTT
CASTTFGVENTEAFF
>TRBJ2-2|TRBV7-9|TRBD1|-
TGTGCCAGCAGCTTATTAAGGACAGGGAACACCGGGGAGCTGTTTTTT
CASSLLRTGNTGELFF
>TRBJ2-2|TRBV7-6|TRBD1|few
TGTGCCAGCAGCTTGGACAGGGGTGGAAACACCGGGGAGCTGTTTTTT
CASSLDRGGNTGELFF
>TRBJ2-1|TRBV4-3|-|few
TGCGCCAGCAGCAGAATACTAGCAGGTTGGGACAATGAGCAGTTCTTC
CASSRILAGWDNEQFF
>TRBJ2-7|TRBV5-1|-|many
TGCGCCAGCAGCTTGGCAGCGAGCTACGAGCAGTACTTC
CASSLAASYEQYF
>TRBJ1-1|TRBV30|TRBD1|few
TGTGCCTGGAGAACACAGGGGGTCGGGACTGAAGCTTTCTTT
CAWRTQGVGTEAFF
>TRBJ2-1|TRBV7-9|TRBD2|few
TGTGCCAGCAGCCCAACTAGCGGAGCCTACAATGAGCAGTTCTTC
CASSPTSGAYNEQFF
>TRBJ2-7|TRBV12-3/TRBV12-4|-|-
TGTGCCAGCAGCCTATCTCACGAGCAGTACTTC
CASSLSHEQYF
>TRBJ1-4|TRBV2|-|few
TGTGCCAGCAGTGAACCGGACGATAATGAAAAACTGTTTTTT
CASSEPDDNEKLFF
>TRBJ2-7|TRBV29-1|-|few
TGCAGCGTTGCGGAAGCAGGGCAAGGCGAGCAGTACTTC
CSVAEAGQGEQYF
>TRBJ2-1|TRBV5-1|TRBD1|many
TGCGCCAGCAGCTTGGACAGGGGGCCCTACTACTACAATGAGCAGTTCTTC
CASSLDRGPYYYNEQFF
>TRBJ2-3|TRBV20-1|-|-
TGCAGTGCTAGTGGGGGAGAGGAAACTAGCACAGATACGCAGTATTTT
CSASGGEETSTDTQYF
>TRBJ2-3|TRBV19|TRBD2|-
TGTGCCAGTGGTGCGGGGGTTGGAGATACGCAGTATTTT
CASGAGVGDTQYF
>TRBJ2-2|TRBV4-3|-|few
TGCGCCAGCAGCCCTGGACGGGGCACCGGGGAGCTGTTTTTT
CASSPGRGTGELFF
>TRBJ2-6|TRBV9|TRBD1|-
TGTGCCAGCAGCGGGACAGGGAAGGGGAAGTCTGGGGCCAACGTCCTGACTTTC
CASSGTGKGKSGANVLTF
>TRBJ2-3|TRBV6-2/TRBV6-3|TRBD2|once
TGTGCCAGCAGTTATCCCGGGACTAGCCTCTTGAGCACAGATACGCAGTATTTT
CASSYPGTSLLSTDTQYF
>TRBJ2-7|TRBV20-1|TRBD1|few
TGCAGTGCTAACTCCGGGACAGGGCTCACTCTGGAGCAGTACTTC
CSANSGTGLTLEQYF
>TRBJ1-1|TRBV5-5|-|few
TGTGCCAGCAGCTTGGCCTGGAACACTGAAGCTTTCTTT
CASSLAWNTEAFF
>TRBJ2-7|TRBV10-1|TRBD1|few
TGCGCCAGCAGTGAAACCCTGGGACAGGTCTACGAGCAGTACTTC
CASSETLGQVYEQYF
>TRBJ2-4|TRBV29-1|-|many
TGCAGCGTTGAAGATGGGGATGGCGGCATTCAGTACTTC
CSVEDGDGGIQYF
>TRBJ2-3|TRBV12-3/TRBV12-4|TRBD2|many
TGTGCCAGCAGTTTTGTGACTAGCGGAAGGTTGGATACGCAGTATTTT
CASSFVTSGRLDTQYF